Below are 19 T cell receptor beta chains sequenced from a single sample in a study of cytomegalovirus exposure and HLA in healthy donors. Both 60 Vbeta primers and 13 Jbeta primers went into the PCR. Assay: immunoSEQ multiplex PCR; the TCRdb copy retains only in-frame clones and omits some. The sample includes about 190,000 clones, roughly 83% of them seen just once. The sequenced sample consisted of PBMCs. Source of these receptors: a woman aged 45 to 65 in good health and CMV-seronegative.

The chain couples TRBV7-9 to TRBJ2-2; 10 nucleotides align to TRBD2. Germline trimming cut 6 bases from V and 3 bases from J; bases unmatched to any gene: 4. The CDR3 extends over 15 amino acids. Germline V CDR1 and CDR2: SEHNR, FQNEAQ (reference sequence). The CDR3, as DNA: TGTGCCAGCAGATCAGCGGGAGGGTACACCGGGGAGCTGTTTTTT. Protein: CASRSAGGYTGELFF.

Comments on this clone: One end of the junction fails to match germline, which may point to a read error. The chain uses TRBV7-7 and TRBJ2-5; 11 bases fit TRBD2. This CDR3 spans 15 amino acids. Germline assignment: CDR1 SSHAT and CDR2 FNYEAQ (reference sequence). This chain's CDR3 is CASSLDSGRGETQYF. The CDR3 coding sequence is TGTGCTAGCAGCTTAGATAGCGGGAGGGGAGAGACCCAGTACTTC.

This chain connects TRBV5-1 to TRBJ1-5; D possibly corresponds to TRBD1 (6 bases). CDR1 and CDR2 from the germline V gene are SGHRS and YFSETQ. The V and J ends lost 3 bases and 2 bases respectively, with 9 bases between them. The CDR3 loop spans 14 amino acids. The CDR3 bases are TGCGCCAGCAGCTCACAGGGAGGCAATCAGCCCCAGCATTTT. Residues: CASSSQGGNQPQHF.

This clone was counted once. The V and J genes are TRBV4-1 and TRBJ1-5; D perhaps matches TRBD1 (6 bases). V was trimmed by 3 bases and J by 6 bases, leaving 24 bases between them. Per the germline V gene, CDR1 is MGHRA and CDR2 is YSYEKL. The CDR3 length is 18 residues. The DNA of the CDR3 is TGCGCCAGCAGCCACAACCTACAGGGAATTATAGGTGGTCAGCCCCAGCATTTT. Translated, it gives CASSHNLQGIIGGQPQHF.

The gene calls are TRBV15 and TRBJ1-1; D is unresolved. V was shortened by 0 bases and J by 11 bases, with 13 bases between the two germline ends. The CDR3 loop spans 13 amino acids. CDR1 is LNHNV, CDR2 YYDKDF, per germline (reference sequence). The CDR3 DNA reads TGTGCCACCAGCAGAGATAGCGCAGAGAGGGCTTTCTTT. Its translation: CATSRDSAERAFF.

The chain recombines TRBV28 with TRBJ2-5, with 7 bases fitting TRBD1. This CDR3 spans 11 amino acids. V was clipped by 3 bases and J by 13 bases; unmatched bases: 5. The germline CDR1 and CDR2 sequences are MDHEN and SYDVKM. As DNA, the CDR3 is TGTGCCAGCAGTTTGCTGGGACAGTGGTACTTC. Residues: CASSLLGQWYF.

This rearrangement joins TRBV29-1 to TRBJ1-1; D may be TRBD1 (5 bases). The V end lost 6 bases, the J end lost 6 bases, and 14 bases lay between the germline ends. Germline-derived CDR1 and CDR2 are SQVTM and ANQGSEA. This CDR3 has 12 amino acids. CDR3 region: CSVFVRAAEAFF. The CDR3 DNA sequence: TGCAGCGTGTTTGTCAGGGCGGCTGAAGCTTTCTTT.

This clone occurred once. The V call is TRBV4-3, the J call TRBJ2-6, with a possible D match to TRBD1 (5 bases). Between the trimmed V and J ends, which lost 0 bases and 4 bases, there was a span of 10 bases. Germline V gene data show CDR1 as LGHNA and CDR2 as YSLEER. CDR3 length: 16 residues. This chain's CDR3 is CASSQDIGAGANVLTF. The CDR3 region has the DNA TGCGCCAGCAGCCAAGATATAGGGGCCGGGGCCAACGTCCTGACTTTC.

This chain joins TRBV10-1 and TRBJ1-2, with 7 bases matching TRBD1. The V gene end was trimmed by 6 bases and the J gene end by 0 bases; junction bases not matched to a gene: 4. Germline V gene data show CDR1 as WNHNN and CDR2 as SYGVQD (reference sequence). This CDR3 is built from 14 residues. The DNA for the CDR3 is TGCGCCAGCAGGGGGACAGCACCTAACTATGGCTACACCTTC. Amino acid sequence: CASRGTAPNYGYTF.

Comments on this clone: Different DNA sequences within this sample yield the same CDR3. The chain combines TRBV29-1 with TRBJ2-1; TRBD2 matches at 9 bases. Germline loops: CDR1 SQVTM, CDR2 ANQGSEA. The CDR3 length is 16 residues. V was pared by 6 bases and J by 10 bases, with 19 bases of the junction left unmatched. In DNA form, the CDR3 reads TGCAGCGTAGAGAGAGTGACTAGCGGTCCCCTGAGGGAGCAGTTCTTC. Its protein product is CSVERVTSGPLREQFF.

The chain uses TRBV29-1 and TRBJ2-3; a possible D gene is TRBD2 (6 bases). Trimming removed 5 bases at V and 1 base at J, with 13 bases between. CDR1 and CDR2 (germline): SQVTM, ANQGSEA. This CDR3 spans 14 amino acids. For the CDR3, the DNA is TGCAGCGTTACTAGCCGCGCCCGCACAGATACGCAGTATTTT. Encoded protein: CSVTSRARTDTQYF.

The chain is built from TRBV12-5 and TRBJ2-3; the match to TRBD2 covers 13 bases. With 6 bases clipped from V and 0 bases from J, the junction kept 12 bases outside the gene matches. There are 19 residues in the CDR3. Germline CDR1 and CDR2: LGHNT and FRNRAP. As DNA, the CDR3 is TGTGCTAGTGGCCCCGTAACCGGGACTAGCGGGGTTAGCACAGATACGCAGTATTTT. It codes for CASGPVTGTSGVSTDTQYF.

CDR3 bases: TGTGCCAGCAGCTTTGGGACAGACGATTCACCCCTCCACTTT. It codes for CASSFGTDDSPLHF. This chain uses TRBV7-6 with TRBJ1-6; TRBD1 agrees at 7 bases. Germline V lookup: CDR1 SGHVS, CDR2 FNYEAQ. V shed 3 bases, J shed 8 bases, and the junction held 4 bases outside the gene matches. The length of the CDR3 is 14 residues. The variable domain in full, completed from reference TRBV7-6 and TRBJ1-6, reads GAGVSQSPRYKVTKRGQDVALRCDPISGHVSLYWYRQALGQGPEFLTYFNYEAQQDKSGLPNDRFSAERPEGSISTLTIQRTEQRDSAMYRCASSFGTDDSPLHFGNGTRLTVT.

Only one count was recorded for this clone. Here the CDR3 reads CASRGGQAGEKLFF. In DNA form, the CDR3 reads TGTGCCAGCCGAGGGGGACAGGCCGGTGAAAAACTGTTTTTT. V is TRBV28 and J is TRBJ1-4, with 8 bases fitting TRBD1. CDR3 size: 14 residues. Per the germline V gene, CDR1 is MDHEN and CDR2 is SYDVKM. V shed 8 bases, J shed 7 bases, and the junction held 9 bases outside the gene matches.

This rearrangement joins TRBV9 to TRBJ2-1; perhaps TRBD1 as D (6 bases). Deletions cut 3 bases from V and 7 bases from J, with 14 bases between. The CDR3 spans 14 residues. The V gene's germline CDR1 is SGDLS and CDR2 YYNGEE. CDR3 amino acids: CASSGLGAWNEQFF. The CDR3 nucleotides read TGTGCCAGCAGCGGGTTGGGGGCCTGGAATGAGCAGTTCTTC.

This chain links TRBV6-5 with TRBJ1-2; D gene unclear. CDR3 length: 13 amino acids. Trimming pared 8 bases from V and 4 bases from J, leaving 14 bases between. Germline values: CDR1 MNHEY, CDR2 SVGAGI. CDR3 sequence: CASFSLVGYGYTF. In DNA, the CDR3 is TGTGCCAGCTTCTCCCTTGTCGGCTATGGCTACACCTTC.

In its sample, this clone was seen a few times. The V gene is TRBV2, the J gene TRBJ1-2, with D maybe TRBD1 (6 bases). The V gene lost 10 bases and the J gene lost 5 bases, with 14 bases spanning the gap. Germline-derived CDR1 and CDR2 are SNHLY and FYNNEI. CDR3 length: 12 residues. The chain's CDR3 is CAILRGGYGYTF. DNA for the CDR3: TGTGCCATTCTAAGGGGGGGGTATGGCTACACCTTC.

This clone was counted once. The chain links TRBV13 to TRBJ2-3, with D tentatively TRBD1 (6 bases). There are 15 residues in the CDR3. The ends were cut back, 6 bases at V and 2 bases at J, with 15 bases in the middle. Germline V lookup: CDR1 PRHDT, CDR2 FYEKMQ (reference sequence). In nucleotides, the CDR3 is TGTGCCAGCAGACCCCAGGGGAGCGACACAGATACGCAGTATTTT. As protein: CASRPQGSDTDTQYF.

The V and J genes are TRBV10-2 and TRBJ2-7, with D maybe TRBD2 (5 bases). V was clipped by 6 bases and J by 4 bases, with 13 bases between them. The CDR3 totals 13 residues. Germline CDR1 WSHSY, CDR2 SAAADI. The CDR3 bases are TGCGCCAGCAGCGGTCAACTAGGTTACGAGCAGTACTTC. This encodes CASSGQLGYEQYF.